The 30 T cell receptor beta chains reported below all come from one sample, sequenced in a study of PD-1 and CTLA-4 blockade in melanoma. Produced via immunoSEQ multiplex PCR; TCRdb's table is partial and in-frame only. Of around 20,000 clones in the sample, about 91% were seen once. Sequences were derived from CD8+ T cells from peripheral blood, sampled before anti-PD-1 treatment. The receptors derive from a human donor with melanoma.

This chain connects TRBV20-1 to TRBJ2-5; 7 nucleotides agree with TRBD1. The CDR3 totals 11 residues. Germline CDR1 and CDR2: DFQATT and SNEGSKA (reference sequence). The ends lost 7 bases at V and 5 bases at J; junction bases unmatched: 4. CDR3 sequence: CSGGQAETQYF. Written as DNA, the CDR3 is TGCAGTGGAGGACAGGCGGAGACCCAGTACTTC.

This chain uses TRBV10-3 with TRBJ2-3, with D uncertain. V was cut by 4 bases and J by 6 bases, with 17 bases left in between. Germline lookup yields CDR1 ENHRY and CDR2 SYGVKD. The CDR3 is made up of 15 amino acids. CDR3 loop: CAISGLDKDVDTQYF. The CDR3, as DNA: TGTGCCATCAGTGGTCTTGACAAAGACGTGGATACGCAGTATTTT.

V is TRBV4-2 and J is TRBJ2-5; 8 nucleotides line up with TRBD2. The CDR3 consists of 13 residues. Germline CDR1 LGHNA, CDR2 YNFKEQ. V was pared by 4 bases and J by 5 bases, with 3 bases of the junction left unmatched. The CDR3 DNA follows: TGTGCCAGCAGCCGGGGACTAGTGGAGACCCAGTACTTC. Residues: CASSRGLVETQYF.

V is TRBV28 and J is TRBJ2-4, with 8 bases aligning to TRBD1. The V and J ends lost 5 bases and 12 bases, in that order; junction bases with no gene match: 18. The CDR3 runs to 16 residues. Per the germline V gene, CDR1 is MDHEN and CDR2 is SYDVKM. This chain's CDR3 is CASSMMQGAPFSAQYF. The CDR3 region has the DNA TGTGCCAGCAGTATGATGCAGGGGGCTCCTTTTTCAGCTCAGTACTTC.

The chain combines TRBV6-5 with TRBJ2-1; D possibly corresponds to TRBD2 (6 bases). The CDR3 runs to 13 residues. V lost 8 bases to trimming and J lost 6 bases, with 14 bases between them. Germline values: CDR1 MNHEY, CDR2 SVGAGI. CDR3 nucleotide sequence: TGTGCCAGCTCCCCGGGGGAAGGCAATGAGCAGTTCTTC. Translating gives CASSPGEGNEQFF.

This sequence joins TRBV10-1 and TRBJ1-2; D not certain. V was cut by 0 bases and J by 2 bases, with 16 bases left in between. The CDR3 is 17 amino acids. Germline CDR1 WNHNN, CDR2 SYGVQD (reference sequence). The CDR3 here is CASSESREDRENYGYTF. The DNA of the CDR3 is TGCGCCAGCAGTGAGTCGAGGGAAGATCGGGAAAACTATGGCTACACCTTC.

The sample holds one count of this clone. The chain uses TRBV28 and TRBJ2-5; a weak D match, TRBD2 (5 bases). Per germline, CDR1 MDHEN and CDR2 SYDVKM. V lost 6 bases and J 10 bases, leaving 21 bases between the germline ends. CDR3 length: 14 residues. CDR3 sequence: CASSQVYVPEGQYF. Here the CDR3 DNA reads TGTGCCAGCAGCCAAGTCTACGTGCCTGAGGGCCAGTACTTC. Using reference TRBV28 and TRBJ2-5 for the parts outside the CDR3, the full variable domain is DVKVTQSSRYLVKRTGEKVFLECVQDMDHENMFWYRQDPGLGLRLIYFSYDVKMKEKGDIPEGYSVSREKKERFSLILESASTNQTSMYLCASSQVYVPEGQYFGPGTRLLVL.

The chain couples TRBV4-3 to TRBJ1-1; D is undetermined. CDR1 LGHNA and CDR2 YSLEER come from the germline V gene. Between the trimmed V and J ends, which lost 1 base and 3 bases, there was a span of 6 bases. The CDR3 runs 13 residues. The CDR3 protein is CASSQARHTEAFF. The DNA for the CDR3 is TGCGCCAGCAGCCAAGCAAGGCACACTGAAGCTTTCTTT.

V usage is TRBV24-1 and J usage is TRBJ2-7, with D perhaps TRBD1 or TRBD2 (5 bases each). The CDR3 totals 15 residues. The germline CDR1 and CDR2 sequences are KGHDR and SFDVKD. The V gene lost 3 bases and the J gene lost 2 bases, with 13 bases spanning the gap. CDR3 loop: CATSDSGDGTYEQYF. In DNA form, the CDR3 reads TGTGCCACCAGTGATAGTGGGGACGGCACCTACGAGCAGTACTTC.

The rearrangement links TRBV12-3 or TRBV12-4 to TRBJ2-7; D possibly corresponds to TRBD2 (6 bases). The CDR3 is made up of 12 amino acids. V lost 3 bases, J lost 6 bases, and 9 bases lay in between. As DNA, the CDR3 is TGTGCCAGCAGTTTGTACGGGAGCGAGCAGTACTTC. This translates into CASSLYGSEQYF.

The genes are TRBV9 and TRBJ1-4, with TRBD1 identical over 7 bases. The V segment lost 0 bases and the J segment 4 bases; nucleotides outside the gene matches: 3. This CDR3 spans 15 amino acids. The V gene's germline CDR1 is SGDLS and CDR2 YYNGEE. DNA of the CDR3: TGTGCCAGCAGCGTAGACGGGACAGATAATGAAAAACTGTTTTTT. Translation: CASSVDGTDNEKLFF.

V gene TRBV2 combines with J gene TRBJ2-7; 10 nucleotides align to TRBD1. The V gene end was trimmed by 8 bases and the J gene end by 1 base; junction bases not matched to a gene: 8. The CDR3 extends over 15 amino acids. Germline V lookup: CDR1 SNHLY, CDR2 FYNNEI. The CDR3 nucleotides read TGTGCCAGCTGCTTAACGGACAGGGGGTCCTACGAGCAGTACTTC. Its protein product is CASCLTDRGSYEQYF.

V gene TRBV12-3 or TRBV12-4 combines with J gene TRBJ1-2; TRBD1 matches at 7 bases. Trimming removed 1 base from V and 4 bases from J; junction bases left unmatched: 0. CDR3 length equals 13 residues. In DNA form, the CDR3 reads TGTGCCAGCAGTTTAGGGACAGGCTATGGCTACACCTTC. Its protein is CASSLGTGYGYTF.

The rearrangement links TRBV9 to TRBJ2-5; TRBD2 matches at 13 bases. The CDR3 totals 19 residues. The ends lost 3 bases at V and 0 bases at J; junction bases unmatched: 11. The germline gives CDR1 SGDLS, CDR2 YYNGEE. The CDR3 sequence is CASSGNPETSGGYQETQYF. The CDR3 DNA follows: TGTGCCAGCAGCGGGAATCCCGAGACTAGCGGGGGGTACCAAGAGACCCAGTACTTC.

The table lists this clone with a few counts. The chain is built from TRBV7-9 and TRBJ1-1; D gene unclear. Germline CDR1 reads SEHNR; CDR2 reads FQNEAQ (reference sequence). V shed 5 bases and J shed 4 bases, with 14 bases lying between them. The length of the CDR3 is 14 residues. CDR3 nucleotide sequence: TGTGCCAGCAGCCCTCACCGGGAAGTCACTGAAGCTTTCTTT. This encodes CASSPHREVTEAFF.

The chain employs TRBV29-1 and TRBJ1-1, with D possibly TRBD1 on 6 matching bases. Germline CDR1 SQVTM, CDR2 ANQGSEA. The germline V and J ends were trimmed by 7 bases and 0 bases, with 6 bases remaining between them. This CDR3 region has 11 residues. The CDR3 coding sequence is TGCAGCGGGGGGCTGAACACTGAAGCTTTCTTT. Translation gives CSGGLNTEAFF.

V is TRBV27 and J is TRBJ2-2; D remains unclear. V was trimmed by 2 bases and J by 7 bases, leaving 11 bases between them. CDR1 is MNHEY and CDR2 is SMNVEV in the germline V gene (reference sequence). The CDR3 totals 14 residues. The CDR3 here is CASSLMVGIGELFF. The CDR3 region has the DNA TGTGCCAGCAGTTTAATGGTAGGGATCGGGGAGCTGTTTTTT.

The genes are TRBV27 and TRBJ1-5; D is unresolved. The germline V and J ends were trimmed by 6 bases and 3 bases, with 15 bases remaining between them. CDR3 length: 15 amino acids. From germline, CDR1 is MNHEY and CDR2 SMNVEV (reference sequence). CDR3 in amino acids: CASSIYGEVNQPQHF. The CDR3 bases are TGTGCCAGCAGCATATACGGGGAGGTCAATCAGCCCCAGCATTTT.

V is TRBV7-2 and J is TRBJ1-4, with unresolved D. From germline, CDR1 is SGHTA and CDR2 FQGNSA. Trimming shortened V by 5 bases and J by 6 bases, and 13 bases separated the two germline ends. The length of the CDR3 is 14 residues. In DNA form, the CDR3 reads TGTGCCAGCAGCCCGGGAAGGTCCCATGAAAAACTGTTTTTT. Its translation is CASSPGRSHEKLFF.

The J gene is TRBJ1-1, the V gene TRBV2; D is undetermined. The germline CDR1 and CDR2 sequences are SNHLY and FYNNEI. CDR3 size: 12 residues. V was trimmed by 1 base and J by 5 bases, leaving 5 bases between them. The CDR3 is CASSEDWTEAFF. DNA for the CDR3: TGTGCCAGCAGTGAAGATTGGACTGAAGCTTTCTTT.

This clone was counted between two and nine times. The V call is TRBV19, the J call TRBJ1-5; a possible D gene is TRBD1 (5 bases). The V gene lost 6 bases and the J gene lost 4 bases, with 16 bases spanning the gap. The CDR3 loop spans 15 amino acids. The germline gives CDR1 LNHDA, CDR2 SQIVND (reference sequence). CDR3 region: CASSRGTSGNQPQHF. The DNA for the CDR3 is TGTGCCAGTAGCCGGGGGACCAGCGGGAATCAGCCCCAGCATTTT.

The J gene is TRBJ1-5, the V gene TRBV7-7, with D possibly matching TRBD1 (5 bases). Trimming shortened V by 5 bases and J by 1 base, and 12 bases separated the two germline ends. In germline, CDR1 is SSHAT, CDR2 FNYEAQ (reference sequence). The CDR3 is made up of 15 amino acids. The CDR3 protein is CASSGMDMSNQPQHF. DNA of the CDR3: TGTGCCAGCAGCGGCATGGACATGAGCAATCAGCCCCAGCATTTT.

The CDR3 DNA sequence: TGTGCCAGCAGCGTATGGGACAGCTCTGGAAACACCATATATTTT. It codes for CASSVWDSSGNTIYF. The chain is built from TRBV9 and TRBJ1-3; TRBD1 agrees at 7 bases. The CDR3 spans 15 residues. Trimming cost V 1 base and J 0 bases; bases outside gene matches: 1. From germline, CDR1 is SGDLS and CDR2 YYNGEE.

The chain carries TRBV11-2 and TRBJ2-2; D is possibly TRBD2 (5 bases). CDR3 length: 14 amino acids. V lost 9 bases to trimming and J lost 5 bases, with 16 bases between them. Germline assignment: CDR1 SGHAT and CDR2 FQNNGV. The CDR3, as DNA: TGTGCCAGTTGGCAAGTAGCGCGAACCGGGGAGCTGTTTTTT. Protein sequence: CASWQVARTGELFF.

The chain has TRBV6-2 or TRBV6-3 and TRBJ2-3; D unclear. This CDR3 is built from 15 residues. CDR1 MNHEY and CDR2 SVGEGT come from the germline V gene. Trimming stripped 0 bases from V and 2 bases from J, with 9 bases between. Written as DNA, the CDR3 is TGTGCCAGCAGTTACTCTATCACTCCCACAGATACGCAGTATTTT. The encoded protein is CASSYSITPTDTQYF.

J is TRBJ1-1 and V is TRBV6-2 or TRBV6-3, with 7 positions matching TRBD1. With V trimmed by 6 bases and J by 4 bases, 14 bases remained unmatched. Germline V lookup: CDR1 MNHEY, CDR2 SVGEGT. The CDR3 is 16 amino acids. The CDR3 bases are TGTGCCAGCAGCTTCCTTGGGACAGTCTATAGCACTGAAGCTTTCTTT. It translates to CASSFLGTVYSTEAFF.

The chain is built from TRBV13 and TRBJ2-1; perhaps D is TRBD1 or TRBD2 (5 bases each). This CDR3 is 15 amino acids long. Germline V gene data show CDR1 as PRHDT and CDR2 as FYEKMQ (reference sequence). Trimming removed 2 bases from V and 7 bases from J, with 15 bases in between. The CDR3 nucleotides are TGTGCCAGCAGCTTATTGGCAGGGAGCACTAATGAGCAGTTCTTC. Translated: CASSLLAGSTNEQFF. The full variable domain, with the rest looked up from reference TRBV13 and TRBJ2-1, is AAGVIQSPRHLIKEKRETATLKCYPIPRHDTVYWYQQGPGQDPQFLISFYEKMQSDKGSIPDRFSAQQFSDYHSELNMSSLELGDSALYFCASSLLAGSTNEQFFGPGTRLTVL.

This chain links TRBV6-1 with TRBJ2-7, with 7 bases matching TRBD1. The CDR3 is made up of 12 amino acids. V was pared by 5 bases and J by 6 bases, with 4 bases of the junction left unmatched. CDR1 and CDR2 (germline): MNHNS, SASEGT. CDR3 DNA sequence: TGTGCCAGCAGTCCCCCAGGGGGCGAGCAGTACTTC. It encodes CASSPPGGEQYF.

This chain uses TRBV4-1 with TRBJ2-5; 7 bases are shared with TRBD2. Germline V lookup: CDR1 MGHRA, CDR2 YSYEKL. V dropped 5 bases and J dropped 5; count of bases not matched to a gene: 14. The CDR3 covers 16 residues. CDR3 sequence: CASSSGQGGFRETQYF. The CDR3 DNA reads as TGCGCCAGCAGCTCGGGCCAGGGAGGGTTCCGGGAGACCCAGTACTTC.

The rearrangement links TRBV6-6 to TRBJ1-1; D remains unclear. The CDR3 is 13 residues long. Germline-derived CDR1 and CDR2 are MNHNY and SVGAGI (reference sequence). Trimming removed 6 bases from V and 6 bases from J, with 14 bases in between. CDR3 sequence: CASRRTVDSEAFF. The DNA of the CDR3 is TGTGCCAGCAGGCGGACGGTCGATTCTGAAGCTTTCTTT.